This TCR beta chain was found in a study of cytotoxic CD8 clonotypes in ibrutinib-treated CLL. Study outcomes and limitations: Samples were collected at differing times from sustained-remission and progressing patients.

Cryopreserved PBMCs yielded approximately 2 micrograms of genomic DNA for TCR beta libraries. TCRdb's copy holds only in-frame clones and misses some; the assay was immunoSEQ multiplex PCR. Of approximately 190,000 clones listed, more than 70% are singletons. The CDR3 is 17 residues long. The V gene's germline CDR1 is SGDLS and CDR2 YYNGEE. Trimming removed 4 bases from V and 6 bases from J; junction bases left unmatched: 12. With respect to this clone: Its antigen remains unidentified.

The sample consisted of PBMCs, taken after 12 months of ibrutinib treatment. The TCR comes from a human donor with chronic lymphocytic leukemia. The gene calls are TRBV9 and TRBJ2-2, with 10 bases identical to TRBD2. The CDR3 DNA sequence: TGTGCCAGCAGCCCCACTTCGGGACTAGCGTCGGCCGGGGAGCTGTTTTTT. This translates into CASSPTSGLASAGELFF.